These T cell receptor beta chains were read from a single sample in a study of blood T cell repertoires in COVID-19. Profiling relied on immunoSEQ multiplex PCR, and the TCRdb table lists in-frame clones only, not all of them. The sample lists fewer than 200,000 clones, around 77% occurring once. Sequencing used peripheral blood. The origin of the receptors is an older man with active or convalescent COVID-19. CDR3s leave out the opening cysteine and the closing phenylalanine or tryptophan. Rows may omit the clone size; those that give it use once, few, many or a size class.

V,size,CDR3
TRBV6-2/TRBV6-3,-,ASSSDRDYGYT
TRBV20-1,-,SAASYNEQF
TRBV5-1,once,ASSFGQGNEQF
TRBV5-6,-,ASSPLGGEYNEQF
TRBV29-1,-,SVEEKQGRKEKLF
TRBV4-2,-,ASSPLDREGTEAF
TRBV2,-,ASSPLWNRVNTEAF
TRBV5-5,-,ASSRRGTSGWDEQF
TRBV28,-,ASRQTSYEQY
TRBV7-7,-,ASSSRLNTEAF
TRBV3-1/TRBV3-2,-,ASSQDQGGYT
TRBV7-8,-,ASSPTGGDTEAF
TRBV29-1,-,SVASEVFRDTQY
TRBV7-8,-,ASSSGEGNTIY
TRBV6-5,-,ASSYSSGKDQPQH
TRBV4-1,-,ASSPLALSYNEQF